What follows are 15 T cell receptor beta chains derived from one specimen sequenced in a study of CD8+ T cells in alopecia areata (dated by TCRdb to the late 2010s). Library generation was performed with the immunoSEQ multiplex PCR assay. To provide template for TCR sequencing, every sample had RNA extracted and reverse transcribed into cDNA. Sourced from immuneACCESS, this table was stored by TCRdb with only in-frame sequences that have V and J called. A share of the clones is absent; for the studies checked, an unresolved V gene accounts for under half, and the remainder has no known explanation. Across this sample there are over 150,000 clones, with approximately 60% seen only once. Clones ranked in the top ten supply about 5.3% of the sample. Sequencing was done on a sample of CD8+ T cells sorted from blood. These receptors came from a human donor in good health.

The CDR3 loop is CASSHTGSVSYGYTF. The DNA of the CDR3 is TGTGCCAGCAGTCACACAGGGAGCGTCTCCTATGGCTACACCTTC. The chain recombines TRBV6-1 with TRBJ1-2; tentative D call: TRBD1 (6 bases). The CDR3 runs 15 residues. Trimming left V 5 bases short and J 4 bases short, with 17 bases between. Germline V CDR1 and CDR2: MNHNS, SASEGT.

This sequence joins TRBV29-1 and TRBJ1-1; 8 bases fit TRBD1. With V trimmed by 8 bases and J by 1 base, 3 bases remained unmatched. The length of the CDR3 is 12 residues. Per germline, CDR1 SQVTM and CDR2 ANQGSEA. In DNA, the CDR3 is TGCAGCATCGGGACAGGGAACACTGAAGCTTTCTTT. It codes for CSIGTGNTEAFF.

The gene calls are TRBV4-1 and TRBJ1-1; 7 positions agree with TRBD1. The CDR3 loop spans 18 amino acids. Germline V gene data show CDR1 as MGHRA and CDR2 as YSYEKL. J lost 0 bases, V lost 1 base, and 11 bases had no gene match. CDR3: CASSQGGSQGPVNTEAFF. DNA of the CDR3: TGCGCCAGCAGCCAAGGCGGGTCACAGGGGCCGGTGAACACTGAAGCTTTCTTT.

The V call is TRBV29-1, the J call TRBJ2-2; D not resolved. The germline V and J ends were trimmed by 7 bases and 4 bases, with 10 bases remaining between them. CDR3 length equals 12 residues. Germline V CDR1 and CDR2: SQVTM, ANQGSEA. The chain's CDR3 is CSATLGTGELFF. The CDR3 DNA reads TGCAGCGCGACCTTGGGCACCGGGGAGCTGTTTTTT.

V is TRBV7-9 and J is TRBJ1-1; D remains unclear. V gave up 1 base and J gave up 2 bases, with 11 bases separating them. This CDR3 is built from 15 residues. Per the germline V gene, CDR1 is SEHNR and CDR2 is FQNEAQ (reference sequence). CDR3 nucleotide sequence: TGTGCCAGCAGCTTAGGGGGAGGGCGCAACACTGAAGCTTTCTTT. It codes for CASSLGGGRNTEAFF.

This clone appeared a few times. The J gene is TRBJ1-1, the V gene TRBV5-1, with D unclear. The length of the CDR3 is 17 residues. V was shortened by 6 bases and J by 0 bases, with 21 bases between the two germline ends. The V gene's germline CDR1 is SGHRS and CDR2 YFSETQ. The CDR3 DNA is TGCGCCAGCACCCTGACGGTGGGAATGCAGTTGAACACTGAAGCTTTCTTT. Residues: CASTLTVGMQLNTEAFF.

DNA of the CDR3: TGTGCCTGGAGCACGCATCCGAACACTGAAGCTTTCTTT. Translating gives CAWSTHPNTEAFF. The V and J genes are TRBV30 and TRBJ1-1; D remains ambiguous. V was trimmed by 3 bases and J by 1 base, leaving 9 bases between them. Germline V gene sequence: CDR1 GTSNPN, CDR2 SVGIG (reference sequence). The CDR3 totals 13 residues.

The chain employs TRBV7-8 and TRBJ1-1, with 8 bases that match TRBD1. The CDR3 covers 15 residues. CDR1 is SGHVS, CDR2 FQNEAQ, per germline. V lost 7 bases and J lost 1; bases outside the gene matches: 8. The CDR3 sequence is CASTPGDRTNTEAFF. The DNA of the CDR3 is TGTGCCAGCACACCAGGGGACAGGACGAACACTGAAGCTTTCTTT.

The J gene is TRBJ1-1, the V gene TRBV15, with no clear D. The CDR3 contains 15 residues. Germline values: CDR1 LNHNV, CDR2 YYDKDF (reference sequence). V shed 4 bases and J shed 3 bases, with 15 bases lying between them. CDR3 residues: CATSTPRTVDTEAFF. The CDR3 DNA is TGTGCCACCAGCACCCCTCGGACTGTTGACACTGAAGCTTTCTTT.

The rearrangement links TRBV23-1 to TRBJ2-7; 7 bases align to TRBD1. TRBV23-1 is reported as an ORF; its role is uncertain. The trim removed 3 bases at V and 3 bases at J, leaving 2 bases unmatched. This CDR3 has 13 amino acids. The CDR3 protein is CASSHDRDYEQYF. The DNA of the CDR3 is TGCGCCAGCAGTCACGACAGGGACTACGAGCAGTACTTC.

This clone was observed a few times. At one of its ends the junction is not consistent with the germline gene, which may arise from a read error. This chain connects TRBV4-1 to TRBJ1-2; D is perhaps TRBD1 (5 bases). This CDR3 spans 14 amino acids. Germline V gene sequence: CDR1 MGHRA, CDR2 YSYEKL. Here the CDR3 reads CASSLGGLRDGYTF. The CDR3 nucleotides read TGTGCCAGCAGCTTGGGGGGGTTACGCGATGGCTACACCTTC.

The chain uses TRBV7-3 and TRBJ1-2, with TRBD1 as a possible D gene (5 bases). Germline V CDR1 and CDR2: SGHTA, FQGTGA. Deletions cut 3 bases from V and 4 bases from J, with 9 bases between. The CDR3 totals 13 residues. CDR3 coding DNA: TGTGCCAGCAGCTTCGGGGCTGTCTATGGCTACACCTTC. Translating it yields CASSFGAVYGYTF.

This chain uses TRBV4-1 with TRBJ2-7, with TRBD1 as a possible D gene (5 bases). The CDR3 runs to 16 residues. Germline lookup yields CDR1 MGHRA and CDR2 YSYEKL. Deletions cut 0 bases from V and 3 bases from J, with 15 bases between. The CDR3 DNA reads TGCGCCAGCAGCCAAGATCACCGGCCCAGGGACTACGAGCAGTACTTC. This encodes CASSQDHRPRDYEQYF.

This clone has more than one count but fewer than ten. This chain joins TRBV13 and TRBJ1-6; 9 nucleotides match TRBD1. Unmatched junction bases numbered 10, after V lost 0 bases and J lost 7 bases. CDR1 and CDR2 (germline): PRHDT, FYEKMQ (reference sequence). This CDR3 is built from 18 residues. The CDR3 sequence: CASSLGTTGQGGNSPLHF. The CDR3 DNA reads TGTGCCAGCAGCTTAGGAACTACGGGACAGGGCGGAAATTCACCCCTCCACTTT.

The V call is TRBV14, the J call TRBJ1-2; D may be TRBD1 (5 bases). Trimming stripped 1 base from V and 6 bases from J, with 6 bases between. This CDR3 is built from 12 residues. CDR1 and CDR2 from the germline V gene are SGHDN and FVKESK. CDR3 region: CASSQGGHGYTF. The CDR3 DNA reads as TGTGCCAGCAGCCAAGGGGGCCATGGCTACACCTTC.